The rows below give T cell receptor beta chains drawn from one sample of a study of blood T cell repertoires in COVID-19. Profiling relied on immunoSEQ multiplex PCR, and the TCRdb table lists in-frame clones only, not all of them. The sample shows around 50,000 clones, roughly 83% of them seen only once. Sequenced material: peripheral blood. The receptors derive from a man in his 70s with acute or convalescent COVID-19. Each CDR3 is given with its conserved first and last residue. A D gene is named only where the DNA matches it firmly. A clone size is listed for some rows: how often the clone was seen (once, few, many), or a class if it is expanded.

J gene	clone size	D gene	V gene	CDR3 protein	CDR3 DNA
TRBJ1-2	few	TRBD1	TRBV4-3	CASSQETDRGSPGYTF	TGCGCCAGCAGCCAAGAAACGGACAGGGGCAGTCCCGGCTACACCTTC
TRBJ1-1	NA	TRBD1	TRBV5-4	CASSARDRQNTEAFF	TGTGCCAGCAGCGCAAGGGACAGACAGAACACTGAAGCTTTCTTT
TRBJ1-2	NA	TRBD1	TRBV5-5	CASSRDRDYGYTF	TGTGCCAGCAGCCGGGACAGGGACTATGGCTACACCTTC
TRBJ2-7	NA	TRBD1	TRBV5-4	CASSLRGQGGYEQYF	TGTGCCAGCAGCTTGCGGGGACAGGGAGGATACGAGCAGTACTTC
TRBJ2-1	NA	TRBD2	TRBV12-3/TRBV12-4	CASTGTSYEQFF	TGTGCCAGCACCGGGACTAGCTACGAGCAGTTCTTC
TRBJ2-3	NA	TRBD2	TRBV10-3	CAIREGASTDTQYF	TGTGCCATCCGGGAGGGAGCCAGCACAGATACGCAGTATTTT
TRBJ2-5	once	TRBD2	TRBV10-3	CAINQAGMETQYF	TGTGCCATCAATCAAGCGGGGATGGAGACCCAGTACTTC
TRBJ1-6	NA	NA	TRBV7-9	CASVQGDSPLHF	TGTGCCAGCGTACAGGGCGATTCACCCCTCCACTTT
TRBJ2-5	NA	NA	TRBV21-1	CASSSARTGLQETQYF	TGTGCCAGCAGCAGTGCGAGGACCGGACTCCAAGAGACCCAGTACTTC
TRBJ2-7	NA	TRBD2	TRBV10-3	CAIGSGSSYEQYF	TGTGCAATCGGTAGCGGGAGTTCCTACGAGCAGTACTTC
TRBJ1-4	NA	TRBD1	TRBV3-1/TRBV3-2	CASSQGQGARNEKLFF	TGTGCCAGCAGCCAGGGACAGGGGGCCCGTAATGAAAAACTGTTTTTT
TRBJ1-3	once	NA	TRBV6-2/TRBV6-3	CASSWALVSGNTIYF	TGTGCCAGCAGTTGGGCGTTGGTTTCGGGAAACACCATATATTTT
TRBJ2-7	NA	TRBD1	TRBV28	CASSLMGQGLHEQYF	TGTGCCAGCAGCCTAATGGGACAGGGGTTACACGAGCAGTACTTC
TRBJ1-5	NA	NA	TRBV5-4	CASSLGGEQPQHF	TGTGCCAGCAGCCTAGGGGGGGAACAGCCCCAGCATTTT
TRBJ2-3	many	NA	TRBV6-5	CASSYSASTDTQYF	TGTGCCAGCAGTTACTCAGCCAGCACAGATACGCAGTATTTT
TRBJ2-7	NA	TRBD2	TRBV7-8	CASSSGLAMGGYEQYF	TGTGCCAGCAGCTCAGGACTAGCAATGGGTGGCTACGAGCAGTACTTC
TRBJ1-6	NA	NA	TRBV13	CASSLMGAYSPLHF	TGTGCCAGCAGCTTAATGGGGGCTTATTCACCCCTCCACTTT
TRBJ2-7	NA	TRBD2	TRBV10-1	CASKPGLAEPRF	TGCGCCAGCAAACCGGGACTAGCGGAGCCGAGGTTC
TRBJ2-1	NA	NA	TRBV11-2	CASSPRADGAPYNEQFF	TGTGCCAGCAGCCCTAGGGCTGATGGGGCACCCTACAATGAGCAGTTCTTC
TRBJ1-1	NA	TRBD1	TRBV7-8	CASSISGTGRWAFF	TGTGCCAGCAGCATATCCGGGACAGGGCGTTGGGCTTTCTTT
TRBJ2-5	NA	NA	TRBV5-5	CASSLDLQTQYF	TGTGCCAGCAGCTTGGACTTACAGACCCAGTACTTC
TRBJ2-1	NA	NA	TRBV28	CASRSTSSYNEQFF	TGTGCCAGCAGATCGACTAGTTCCTACAATGAGCAGTTCTTC
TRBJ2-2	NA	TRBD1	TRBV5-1	CASSTGQSTGELFF	TGCGCCAGCAGCACGGGACAGAGCACCGGGGAGCTGTTTTTT
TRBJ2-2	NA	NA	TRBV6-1	CASSSQDSPKGELFF	TGTGCCAGCAGTTCCCAGGACTCCCCGAAGGGGGAGCTGTTTTTT
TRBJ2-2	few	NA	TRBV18	CASSPPGLGTGELFF	TGTGCCAGCTCACCACCTGGGCTGGGCACCGGGGAGCTGTTTTTT
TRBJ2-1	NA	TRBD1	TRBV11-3	CASSTGQGAYNEQFF	TGTGCCAGCAGCACGGGACAGGGGGCTTACAATGAGCAGTTCTTC
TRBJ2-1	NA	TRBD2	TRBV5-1	CASSVTSASSYNEQFF	TGCGCCAGCAGCGTGACTAGCGCCAGCTCCTACAATGAGCAGTTCTTC
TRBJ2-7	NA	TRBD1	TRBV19	CASSPRQGLYEQYF	TGTGCCAGTAGTCCGCGACAGGGGCTTTACGAGCAGTACTTC
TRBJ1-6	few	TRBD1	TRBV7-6	CASSLEQGAYSPLHF	TGTGCCAGCAGCCTAGAACAGGGGGCGTATTCACCCCTCCACTTT
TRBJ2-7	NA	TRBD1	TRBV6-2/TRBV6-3	CASSPSSGQAIYEQYF	TGTGCCAGCAGTCCGAGTTCGGGACAGGCCATCTACGAGCAGTACTTC
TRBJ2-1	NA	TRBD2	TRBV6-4	CASSEELAGGNEQFF	TGTGCCAGCAGTGAGGAGCTAGCGGGGGGAAATGAGCAGTTCTTC
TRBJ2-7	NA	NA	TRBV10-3	CAISRTVPYEQYF	TGTGCCATCAGCCGGACAGTACCCTACGAGCAGTACTTC
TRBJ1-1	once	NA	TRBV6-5	CASADTAQRAEAFF	TGTGCCAGCGCGGATACCGCCCAACGCGCTGAAGCTTTCTTT
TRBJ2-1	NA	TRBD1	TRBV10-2	CASSESPGTGGDNEQFF	TGCGCCAGCAGTGAGTCGCCGGGGACAGGGGGGGACAATGAGCAGTTCTTC
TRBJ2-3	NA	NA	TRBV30	CAWSVRRRGTDTQYF	TGTGCCTGGAGTGTGCGGCGCCGTGGCACAGATACGCAGTATTTT
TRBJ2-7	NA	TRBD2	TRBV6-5	CASRREGQVPYEQYF	TGTGCCAGCAGGCGGGAGGGCCAAGTCCCCTACGAGCAGTACTTC
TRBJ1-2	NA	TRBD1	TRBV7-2	CASSFRQGAWGYTF	TGTGCCAGCAGTTTTAGACAGGGGGCGTGGGGCTACACCTTC
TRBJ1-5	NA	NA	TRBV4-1	CASSPVWDLGNQPQHF	TGCGCCAGCAGCCCAGTGTGGGACTTGGGCAATCAGCCCCAGCATTTT
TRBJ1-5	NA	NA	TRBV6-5	CASSEREYSNQPQHF	TGTGCCAGCAGCGAGAGAGAGTATAGCAATCAGCCCCAGCATTTT
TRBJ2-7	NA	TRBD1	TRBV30	CAWSAGQEIGF	TGTGCCTGGAGTGCGGGACAGGAGATAGGCTTC
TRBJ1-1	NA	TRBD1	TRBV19	CASSSLRGPTEAFF	TGTGCCAGTAGTTCCCTCAGGGGGCCGACTGAAGCTTTCTTT
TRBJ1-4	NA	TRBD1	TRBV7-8	CASSFQQGLDEKLFF	TGTGCCAGCAGCTTCCAACAGGGGCTGGATGAAAAACTGTTTTTT
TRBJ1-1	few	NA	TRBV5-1	CASSLVDSANTEAFF	TGCGCCAGCAGCTTGGTGGACAGCGCGAACACTGAAGCTTTCTTT
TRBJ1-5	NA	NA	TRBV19	CASSIGGGSNQPQHF	TGTGCCAGTAGTATAGGGGGGGGGAGCAATCAGCCCCAGCATTTT
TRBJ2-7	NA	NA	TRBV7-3	CASSSGLFSEQYF	TGTGCCAGCAGCTCGGGACTTTTTTCCGAGCAGTACTTC
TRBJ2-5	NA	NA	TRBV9	CASSGPGEETQYF	TGTGCCAGCAGCGGCCCAGGGGAAGAGACCCAGTACTTC
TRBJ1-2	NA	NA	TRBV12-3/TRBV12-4	CASSLGNNYGYTF	TGTGCCAGCAGTCTCGGGAATAACTATGGCTACACCTTC
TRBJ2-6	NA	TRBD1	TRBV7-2	CASSLRTGSGANVLTF	TGTGCCAGCAGCTTAAGGACAGGCTCTGGGGCCAACGTCCTGACTTTC
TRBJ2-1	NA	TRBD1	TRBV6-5	CASTWEGQGANEQFF	TGTGCCAGCACTTGGGAGGGACAGGGGGCCAATGAGCAGTTCTTC
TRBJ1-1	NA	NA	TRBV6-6	CASRGTDRGAFF	TGTGCCAGCAGAGGAACAGACCGGGGAGCTTTCTTT
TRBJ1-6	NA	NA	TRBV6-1	CASSSGFDSPLHF	TGTGCCAGCAGTTCCGGGTTCGATTCACCCCTCCACTTT
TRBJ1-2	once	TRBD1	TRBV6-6	CASSRDSYGYTF	TGTGCCAGCAGCCGGGACAGCTATGGCTACACCTTC
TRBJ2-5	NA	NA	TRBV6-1	CASSEPGKEETQYF	TGTGCCAGCAGTGAACCAGGGAAGGAAGAGACCCAGTACTTC
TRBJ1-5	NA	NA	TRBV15	CASSNGGANQPQHF	TGTGCCAGCTCCAACGGAGGGGCAAATCAGCCCCAGCATTTT
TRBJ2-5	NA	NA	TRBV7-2	CASSQDYGETQYF	TGTGCCAGCAGCCAGGACTATGGGGAGACCCAGTACTTC
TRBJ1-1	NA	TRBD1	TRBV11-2	CASSWQGDTEAFF	TGTGCCAGCAGTTGGCAGGGGGACACTGAAGCTTTCTTT
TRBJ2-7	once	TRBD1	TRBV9	CASSVGPTGGTVSYEQYF	TGTGCCAGCAGCGTCGGGCCCACAGGGGGGACAGTCTCCTACGAGCAGTACTTC